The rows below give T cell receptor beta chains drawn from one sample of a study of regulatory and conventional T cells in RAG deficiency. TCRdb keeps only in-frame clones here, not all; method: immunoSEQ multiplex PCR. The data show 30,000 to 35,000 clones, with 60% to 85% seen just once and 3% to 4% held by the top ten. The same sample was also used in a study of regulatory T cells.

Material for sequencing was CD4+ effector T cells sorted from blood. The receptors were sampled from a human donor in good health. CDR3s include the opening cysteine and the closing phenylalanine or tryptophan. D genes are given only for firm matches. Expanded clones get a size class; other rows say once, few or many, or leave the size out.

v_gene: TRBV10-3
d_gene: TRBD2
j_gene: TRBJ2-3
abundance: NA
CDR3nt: TGTGCCATCAGACCGGGACTAGCGGGGGGCACGAACGTCCCCCGCCATACGCAGTATTTT
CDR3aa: CAIRPGLAGGTNVPRHTQYF

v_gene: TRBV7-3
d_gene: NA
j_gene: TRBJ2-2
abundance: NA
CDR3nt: TGTGCCAGCAGCCGGGACGGACTAACCGGGGAGCTGTTTTTT
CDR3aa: CASSRDGLTGELFF

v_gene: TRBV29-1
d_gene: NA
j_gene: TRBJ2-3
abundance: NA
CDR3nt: TGCAGCGCCCAAGGACTGACCGATACGCAGTATTTT
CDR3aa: CSAQGLTDTQYF

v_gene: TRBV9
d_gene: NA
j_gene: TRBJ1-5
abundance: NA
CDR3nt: TGTGCCAGCAGCGCGGGGGGGCAGGTCAGCAATCAGCCCCAGCATTTT
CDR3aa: CASSAGGQVSNQPQHF

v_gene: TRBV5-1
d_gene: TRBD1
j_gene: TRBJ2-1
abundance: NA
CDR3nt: TGCGCCAGCAGCTTGGGACAGGGATACAATGAGCAGTTCTTC
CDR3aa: CASSLGQGYNEQFF

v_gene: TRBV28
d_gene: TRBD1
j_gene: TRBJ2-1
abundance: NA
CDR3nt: TGTGCCAGCAGCGAGCCGGGACAGGGTTGGAATGAGCAGTTCTTC
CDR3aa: CASSEPGQGWNEQFF

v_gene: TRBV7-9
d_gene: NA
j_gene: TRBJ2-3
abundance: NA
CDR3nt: TGTGCCAGCAGCTTAGAGGTTTCGGTAGATACGCAGTATTTT
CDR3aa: CASSLEVSVDTQYF

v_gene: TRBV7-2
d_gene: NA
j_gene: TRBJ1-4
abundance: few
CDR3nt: TGTGCCAGCAGCTCCGGGGGTCCTGATGCAACTAATGAAAAACTGTTTTTT
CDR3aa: CASSSGGPDATNEKLFF

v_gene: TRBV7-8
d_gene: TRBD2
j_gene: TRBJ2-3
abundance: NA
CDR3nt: TGTGCCAGCAGCCCGCTAGGAGCGGGGGGGGGAGATACGCAGTATTTT
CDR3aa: CASSPLGAGGGDTQYF

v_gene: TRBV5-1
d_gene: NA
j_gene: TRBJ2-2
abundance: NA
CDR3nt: TGCGCCAGCAGCACCGACACGGTCAAAGTGACCGGGGAGCTGTTTTTT
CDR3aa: CASSTDTVKVTGELFF

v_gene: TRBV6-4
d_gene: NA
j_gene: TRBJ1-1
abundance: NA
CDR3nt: TGTGCCAGCAGTCTACAGGCGAACACTGAAGCTTTCTTT
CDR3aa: CASSLQANTEAFF

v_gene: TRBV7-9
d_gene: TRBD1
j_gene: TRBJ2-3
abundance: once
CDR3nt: TGTGCCAGCAGCTTACTCTGGACAGGAAGCACAGATACGCAGTATTTT
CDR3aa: CASSLLWTGSTDTQYF

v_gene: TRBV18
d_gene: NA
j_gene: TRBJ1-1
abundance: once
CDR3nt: TGTGCCAGCCTACCATTAACCCACACGTCGAACACTGAAGCTTTCTTT
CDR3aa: CASLPLTHTSNTEAFF

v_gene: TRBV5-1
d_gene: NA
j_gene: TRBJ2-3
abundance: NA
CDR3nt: TGCGCCAGCAGCTTGGCGGGGAAGAGCACAGATACGCAGTATTTT
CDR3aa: CASSLAGKSTDTQYF

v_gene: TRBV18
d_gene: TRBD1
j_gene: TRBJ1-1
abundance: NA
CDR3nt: TGTGCCAGCTCACCCTCAACACAGGGGGCGATGAACACTGAAGCTTTCTTT
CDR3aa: CASSPSTQGAMNTEAFF

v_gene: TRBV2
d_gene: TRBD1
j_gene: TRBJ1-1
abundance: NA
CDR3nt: TGTGCCAGCACTGGACAGGGGGTAATTAGCACTGAAGCTTTCTTT
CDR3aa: CASTGQGVISTEAFF

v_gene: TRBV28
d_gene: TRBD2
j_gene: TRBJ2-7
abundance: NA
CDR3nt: TGTGCCAGCAGCGCCCTAGCGGGGTCGGCCTACGAGCAGTACTTC
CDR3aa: CASSALAGSAYEQYF

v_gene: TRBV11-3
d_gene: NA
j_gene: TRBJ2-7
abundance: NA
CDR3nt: TGTGCCAGCAGCTACGGACTCGCCTACGAGCAGTACTTC
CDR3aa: CASSYGLAYEQYF